This TCR beta chain was recovered during a study of T cells in localized non-small cell lung cancer (dated by TCRdb to between 2020 and 2021). The study in broad terms: Comparing tumors with uninvolved tumor-adjacent lungs, the study looked at the T cell repertoires of 220 or so patients with early-stage NSCLC. The cohort consisted of 236 treatment-naive NSCLC patients whose localized lung tumors had been resected. Of the NSCLC patients, about 130 were male and around 99 were female, and the mean age was approximately 66 years. What the study reported, not specific to this receptor: Multi-region tumor sequencing was not performed, so intratumor heterogeneity could not be excluded. A median of 57 of the top 100 tumor clones were detected in paired uninvolved adjacent lung, and around 30 of these tumor clones were also found among the top 100 clones of the paired uninvolved adjacent lung. Uninvolved tumor-adjacent lung showed the highest T cell clonality, higher than tumor, which suggests more focused antigenic responses in the uninvolved tumor-adjacent lung. Because the study design was exploratory, TCR variables were selected using unadjusted p-values without false-discovery rate correction. Higher T cell density in blood was associated with longer overall survival, whereas higher clonality in adjacent lung was associated with shorter survival.

The immunoSEQ Assay was used to sequence TCR beta CDR3 regions from DNA. In the authors' own workflow: To compute T cell density, TCR beta template counts were normalized to usable DNA, which was estimated by amplifying housekeeping genes. Richness was estimated using the preseqR package, with extrapolation to 400,000 templates for PBMC samples and to 120,000 templates for tissue samples. Clonality was taken to be one minus Pielou's evenness. Tissue-enriched TCRs were identified by differential abundance testing using productive amino-acid clonotypes, minimum total count 5 and alpha 0.1. The Jaccard Index and the Morisita Overlap Index were used to measure repertoire overlap between compartments. GLIPH grouped TCR beta CDR3s together with public tetramer-defined viral CDR3s, and a viral motif had to include at least three viral sequences and show V-gene enrichment. The clones in this table, taken by TCRdb from immuneACCESS, are in-frame only. Not every clone is retained; where verified, under half of the shortfall comes from an unresolved V gene, and the cause of the rest is unknown. V, J and clone size derive from that table, while D and trimming were established from the DNA sequence. This sample gives around 36,000 clones in total; 80% to 85% of them show up just once. The top ten clones comprise less than 9.5% of the sample.

A remark on this clone: The antigen it binds to is not known. Base-call qualities are not available, and no considerably larger clone is one nucleotide away.

Including cysteine and phenylalanine, the CDR3 has 15 amino acids. This entry keeps only the CDR3 DNA: 45 bases, framed from base 1. V drops 1 base and J drops 2 bases, leaving 6 bases in between. Per the germline V gene, SGHNT is the CDR1 and YENEEA is the CDR2. At diagnosis, tumor, uninvolved tumor-adjacent lung and peripheral blood were collected and then preserved as a mix of FFPE and fresh-frozen material. For TCR repertoire profiling, blood samples were analyzed as peripheral blood mononuclear cells. The V and J segments used are TRBV11-3 and TRBJ2-6, with the identity of the D gene unclear. This specimen consisted of peripheral blood mononuclear cells, obtained before any cancer treatment. The source of this sequence is a male donor aged 60 or older with stage II lung adenocarcinoma. The DNA reads TGTGCCAGCAGCTTAGGACCGCCTGGGGCCAACGTCCTGACTTTC. The encoded protein is CASSLGPPGANVLTF.